A selection of T cell receptor beta chains follows, all from one sample in a study of blood T cell repertoires in COVID-19. Method: immunoSEQ multiplex PCR; TCRdb's copy keeps in-frame clones and lacks some. The data contain approximately 260,000 clones, about 85% of them singletons. The sequencing sample was made of PBMCs or T cells enriched from blood (not recorded which). These TCRs come from a woman in her 30s with acute COVID-19. Each CDR3 is given with its conserved first and last residue. Clone size appears in some rows only: once, few, many, or a class for an expanded clone.

-	TRBV18	16	CASSPTGGGPGYGYTF
-	TRBV29-1	14	CSVGGRGHLYEQYF
-	TRBV5-1	15	CASSLRGQAGGLQYF
-	TRBV6-5	13	CASSGQGAGEQYF
-	TRBV7-2	15	CASSLERTNDRELFF
-	TRBV19	13	CASRGRERTEAFF
-	TRBV18	15	CASSPLYRDDTEAFF
-	TRBV2	15	CASSEVTRGGGEQYF
-	TRBV9	15	CASSVAAGGQETQYF
-	TRBV28	16	CATQTSAHVTYNEQFF
-	TRBV10-3	15	CAISEATGSGTEAFF
-	TRBV7-8	15	CASSLWQGARTEAFF
-	TRBV18	15	CASSPPGRTNQPQHF
-	TRBV10-3	18	CAISDIGGALGYTGELFF
-	TRBV7-9	18	CASSPSPGTGHPYYEQYF
-	TRBV24-1	11	CATSDLGTLQF
-	TRBV4-3	15	CASSPETGPVYGYTF
-	TRBV5-5	13	CASSSLARGEQYF
few	TRBV19	16	CASSRRESVGGTEAFF
-	TRBV2	14	CASSEGSGWGGYTF
-	TRBV19	14	CASSPGLAGETQYF
-	TRBV7-8	16	CASSPWGEGGNQPQHF
-	TRBV19	13	CASSISGNTEAFF
-	TRBV30	15	CAWDPGHLMNTEAFF
-	TRBV7-9	17	CASGKGVSGISADTQYF
-	TRBV28	14	CASSDTGGGEKLFF
-	TRBV3-1/TRBV3-2	13	CASRQSNTGELFF
-	TRBV24-1	15	CATSEPGQGRSPLHF
few	TRBV18	17	CASSPGQGTRPYNEQFF
-	TRBV10-3	15	CAISDDGEGNQPQHF
-	TRBV2	13	CASIGALNQPQHF
-	TRBV5-6	14	CASSQKTGTSGYTF
-	TRBV19	13	CASSIGLGREAFF
-	TRBV12-5	19	CASGKRNLGQDLITDTQYF
once	TRBV12-3/TRBV12-4	12	CASSISSYEQYF
few	TRBV15	15	CATSKRGNSGNTIYF
-	TRBV10-3	15	CAISDPTGGRYGYTF
-	TRBV3-1/TRBV3-2	15	CASSDRAGSNQPQHF
-	TRBV25-1	16	CASSGLGQVFYNEQFF
-	TRBV3-1/TRBV3-2	16	CASSHPGHLSGNTIYF
-	TRBV6-1	17	CASSGTSGRNSYNEQFF
-	TRBV10-3	20	CAISESPEPGTSGDTDTQYF
-	TRBV7-2	14	CASSLRPGGTEAFF
-	TRBV18	15	CASSPGQGRKEPQHF
-	TRBV18	14	CASSPPVRDNEQFF
-	TRBV28	14	CASRPGLAENEQFF
-	TRBV5-1	15	CASSLPSGPSYEQYF
-	TRBV3-1/TRBV3-2	16	CASSTAGVVSGNTIYF
-	TRBV12-3/TRBV12-4	13	CASRDRVGSPLHF
-	TRBV7-2	15	CASSFRDRGNSPLHF
-	TRBV7-2	16	CASSLKWAGGPSEQYF
-	TRBV6-2/TRBV6-3	17	CASSYHRSGISNSPLHF
-	TRBV2	15	CASRTPGTGNQPQHF